Listed below are T cell receptor beta chains from one sample, sequenced in a study of cytomegalovirus exposure and HLA in healthy donors. Sequenced by immunoSEQ multiplex PCR; TCRdb stores in-frame clones only, minus some. Of around 180,000 clones listed, roughly 80% are singletons. What was sequenced was PBMCs. The source is a woman in her 30s in good health and CMV-seropositive. Each CDR3 is given with its conserved first and last residue. The D gene is left open where the match is weak. Not all rows give a size; the values are once, few, many and, for expanded clones, a class.

14,TRBJ2-1,NA,TRBV28,TRBD2,TGTGCCAGCACTATTAGCGGGAGTTACAATGAGCAGTTCTTC,CASTISGSYNEQFF
15,TRBJ2-2,few,TRBV19,TRBD2,TGTGCCAGTAGTAAGGGACTAGCTAACACCGGGGAGCTGTTTTTT,CASSKGLANTGELFF
16,TRBJ2-1,NA,TRBV7-9,TRBD2,TGTGCCAGCAGCTTATTCGGACTAGCGGACTACAATGAGCAGTTCTTC,CASSLFGLADYNEQFF
15,TRBJ2-2,NA,TRBV6-5,TRBD1,TGTGCCAGCAAAAGAGGACAGGGGGGTACCGGGGAGCTGTTTTTT,CASKRGQGGTGELFF
16,TRBJ1-2,NA,TRBV4-3,NA,TGCGCCAGCAGCCAAGGCGGGAGACGGAATCGGTATGGCTACACCTTC,CASSQGGRRNRYGYTF
14,TRBJ2-2,NA,TRBV2,NA,TGTGCCAGCAGTGGTGGGAGAAAGACCGGGGAGCTGTTTTTT,CASSGGRKTGELFF
12,TRBJ1-1,NA,TRBV6-1,NA,TGTGCCAGCTGGAGGTTGAACACTGAAGCTTTCTTT,CASWRLNTEAFF
13,TRBJ1-2,NA,TRBV5-1,NA,TGCGCCAGCAGCTCTGGGGCTATCTATGGCTACACCTTC,CASSSGAIYGYTF
16,TRBJ1-4,NA,TRBV5-1,NA,TGCGCCAGCAGCTTGGCCCGCAGTTCGGGGGACGAAAAACTGTTTTTT,CASSLARSSGDEKLFF
14,TRBJ2-1,NA,TRBV29-1,TRBD2,TGCAGCGTACTAGCGGGGGTATCCTACAATGAGCAGTTCTTC,CSVLAGVSYNEQFF
15,TRBJ1-2,NA,TRBV5-4,NA,TGTGCCAGCAGCTTGGGGAAGACAGGAGTCTATGGCTACACCTTC,CASSLGKTGVYGYTF
15,TRBJ2-2,NA,TRBV7-8,NA,TGTGCCAGCAGCCCTTCCTGGGACACCAGCGGGGAGCTGTTTTTT,CASSPSWDTSGELFF
16,TRBJ2-1,NA,TRBV11-3,TRBD1,TGTGCCAGCAGCTTTTCTTCATGGACAGGTGGGAGTGAGCAGTTCTTC,CASSFSSWTGGSEQFF
14,TRBJ1-2,NA,TRBV4-3,NA,TGCGCCAGCAGCCAAGATCGGGGTGACTATGGCTACACCTTC,CASSQDRGDYGYTF
17,TRBJ2-1,NA,TRBV5-1,NA,TGCGCCAGCAGCCTCACCGGCATCCTCTGGGATGCGGGTGAGCAGTTCTTC,CASSLTGILWDAGEQFF
17,TRBJ2-4,once,TRBV13,TRBD2,TGTGCCAGCAGCTCGATAGCGGGAGACCCAACCAAAAACATTCAGTACTTC,CASSSIAGDPTKNIQYF
13,TRBJ1-1,NA,TRBV7-9,NA,TGTGCCAGCAGAAGGGGTGGAAACACTGAAGCTTTCTTT,CASRRGGNTEAFF
19,TRBJ2-1,once,TRBV4-1,TRBD2,TGCGCCAGCAGCCAAGACCCAGCGGGGGGGCTTCGGTCCTACAATGAGCAGTTCTTC,CASSQDPAGGLRSYNEQFF
15,TRBJ2-3,NA,TRBV11-2,TRBD2,TGTGCCAGCTGCGTTCTAGCGGGTAGCACAGATACGCAGTATTTT,CASCVLAGSTDTQYF
16,TRBJ2-1,NA,TRBV11-2,TRBD1,TGTGCCAGCAGCTTAATGGACAGGGTGTACCATGGGGAGCAGTTCTTC,CASSLMDRVYHGEQFF
15,TRBJ2-1,NA,TRBV4-3,TRBD2,TGCGCCAGCAGCCAAGATGGACTAGAAGCGGGTGAGCAGTTCTTC,CASSQDGLEAGEQFF
15,TRBJ2-4,NA,TRBV11-1,NA,TGTGCCAGCAGCTTACAGGGGATGGCCAAAAACATTCAGTACTTC,CASSLQGMAKNIQYF
13,TRBJ1-4,few,TRBV28,NA,TGTGCCAGCAGTTACTCCGGAGATGAAAAACTGTTTTTT,CASSYSGDEKLFF
14,TRBJ2-1,many,TRBV7-9,TRBD2,TGTGCCAGCAGCACACCGGGACTAGCCAATGAGCAGTTCTTC,CASSTPGLANEQFF
12,TRBJ1-1,NA,TRBV7-9,NA,TGTGCCAGCAGCCCGGTGAACACTGAAGCTTTCTTT,CASSPVNTEAFF
14,TRBJ2-1,NA,TRBV2,NA,TGTGCCAGCAGTCCTAGCGAGTTGTGGAATGAGCAGTTCTTC,CASSPSELWNEQFF
13,TRBJ1-2,NA,TRBV7-6,NA,TGTGCCAGCAGCCCCTATCGAGGGAAAGGCTACACCTTC,CASSPYRGKGYTF
13,TRBJ1-1,once,TRBV27,NA,TGTGCCAGCAGTTTATTTGGGGAGACTGAAGCTTTCTTT,CASSLFGETEAFF
15,TRBJ1-3,NA,TRBV2,NA,TGTGCCACCGGGGGGAGGAAACCTAGTGGAAACACCATATATTTT,CATGGRKPSGNTIYF
19,TRBJ1-5,NA,TRBV7-8,NA,TGTGCCAGCAGCTTAAGTAGGGGAGGGTGGAGTTCGGAAGGTCAGCCCCAGCATTTT,CASSLSRGGWSSEGQPQHF
13,TRBJ1-1,NA,TRBV6-5,NA,TGTGCCAGCAGTTACTCCATGAACACTGAAGCTTTCTTT,CASSYSMNTEAFF
14,TRBJ2-6,NA,TRBV6-5,NA,TGTGCCAGCAAGAGAGCATCTGGGGCCAACGTCCTGACTTTC,CASKRASGANVLTF
13,TRBJ1-5,few,TRBV2,NA,TGTGCCAGCCAGGGTTTGGATAGAGAGCCCCAGCATTTT,CASQGLDREPQHF
14,TRBJ2-5,NA,TRBV10-1,NA,TGCGCCAGCAGTGAACGGGGGGCTCAAGAGACCCAGTACTTC,CASSERGAQETQYF
14,TRBJ1-1,once,TRBV7-5,NA,TGTGCCAGAAGCTTAGTTTCCGGGAACACTGAAGCTTTCTTT,CARSLVSGNTEAFF
12,TRBJ1-1,NA,TRBV6-1,TRBD1,TGTGCCAGCAGCAGGACAGGGATTGAAGCTTTCTTT,CASSRTGIEAFF